The clone carrying this TCR beta chain was counted at least ten times. These data come from a study of T cells in Graves' hyperthyroidism and ophthalmopathy. Trimming cost V 5 bases and J 5 bases; bases outside gene matches: 18. There are 18 residues in the CDR3. The germline V gene encodes CDR1 SGHTA and CDR2 FQGNSA. TCR beta CDR3 regions were amplified from RNA transcripts. The HTBI primer set was used in a first-round RT-PCR of the TCR CDR3. TCRdb ran MiXCR on the multiplex PCR reads and lists one entry per CDR3 protein. The sample consists of about 300,000 distinct CDR3 sequences, 10% to 15% of them appearing once.

This TCR came from a woman aged 30 to 39 with Graves' hyperthyroidism that later progressed to Graves' ophthalmopathy. Material for sequencing was blood. The gene calls are TRBV7-2 and TRBJ2-7, with 10 bases lining up with TRBD2. The CDR3 spells CASSPPGLAGVVSNEQYF. CDR3 coding DNA: TGTGCCAGCAGCCCCCCTGGGCTAGCGGGAGTAGTATCGAACGAGCAGTACTTC.